The 5 T cell receptor beta chains below all came from one sample that was sequenced in a study of blood T cell repertoires in COVID-19. Data came from immunoSEQ multiplex PCR; TCRdb stores just in-frame clones and leaves some out. The sample lists approximately 210,000 clones; more than 75% were seen once. Sequencing was done on a sample of peripheral blood. The receptor source for this set is a woman in her 40s with acute or convalescent COVID-19.

The J gene is TRBJ2-1, the V gene TRBV11-3; TRBD2 matches at 7 bases. CDR1 and CDR2 from the germline V gene are SGHNT and YENEEA. This CDR3 is 15 amino acids long. After removal of 4 bases from V and 0 bases from J, the junction contained 3 bases not matched to a gene. The CDR3 here is CASSWGGSSYNEQFF. The CDR3 region has the DNA TGTGCCAGCAGCTGGGGCGGGAGCTCCTACAATGAGCAGTTCTTC.

J is TRBJ2-1 and V is TRBV5-4; D may be TRBD2 (6 bases). CDR3 length: 15 amino acids. Germline CDR1 reads SGHNT; CDR2 reads YYREEE (reference sequence). Trimming removed 7 bases from V and 5 bases from J, with 19 bases in between. The CDR3 spells CASRFWEEGDNEQFF. The DNA of the CDR3 is TGTGCCAGCCGGTTTTGGGAGGAAGGGGACAATGAGCAGTTCTTC.

To note about this clone: Within the sample, other DNA sequences also encode this same CDR3. V is TRBV18 and J is TRBJ1-4, with 7 nucleotides matching TRBD1. This CDR3 contains 15 residues. V trimming: 3 bases; J trimming: 2 bases; junction bases outside the gene matches: 3. Germline V CDR1 and CDR2: KGHSH, LQKENI. The CDR3 nucleotides are TGTGCCAGCTCACCGCAACAGGGGACTAATGAAAAACTGTTTTTT. Translating gives CASSPQQGTNEKLFF.

V is TRBV19 and J is TRBJ2-3; TRBD1 matches at 7 bases. There are 12 residues in the CDR3. Germline values: CDR1 LNHDA, CDR2 SQIVND (reference sequence). Trimming cost V 3 bases and J 6 bases; bases outside gene matches: 0. CDR3 in amino acids: CASSMTGDTQYF. Written as DNA, the CDR3 is TGTGCCAGTAGTATGACAGGGGATACGCAGTATTTT.

This chain joins TRBV3-1 (or the pseudogene TRBV3-2) and TRBJ2-6, with a possible D match to TRBD1 (6 bases). Germline V gene lookup returns CDR1 LGHDT and CDR2 YNNKEL (reference sequence). The CDR3 runs 18 residues. With 3 bases removed from V and 2 bases from J, the gap between germline ends came to 17 bases. CDR3 sequence reads: CASSQPGQGRPGANVLTF. The CDR3 region has the DNA TGTGCCAGCAGCCAGCCCGGCCAGGGGCGCCCTGGGGCCAACGTCCTGACTTTC.